What follows are 19 T cell receptor beta chains derived from one specimen sequenced in a study of blood T cell repertoires in COVID-19. Generated by immunoSEQ multiplex PCR, the TCRdb table keeps only in-frame clones and is missing some. The data show roughly 400,000 clones, about 83% seen once. The specimen was PBMCs or T cells enriched from blood (not recorded which). Receptors were obtained from a woman in her 50s who had recovered from COVID-19.

V usage is TRBV19 and J usage is TRBJ1-1; 9 bases are shared with TRBD1. V shed 5 bases, J shed 1 base, and the junction held 2 bases outside the gene matches. CDR3 length: 14 amino acids. Per germline, CDR1 LNHDA and CDR2 SQIVND (reference sequence). The CDR3 protein is CASSLGQGNTEAFF. In DNA form, the CDR3 reads TGTGCCAGTAGTTTGGGACAGGGGAACACTGAAGCTTTCTTT.

The J gene is TRBJ1-4, the V gene TRBV12-3 or TRBV12-4; the D gene is possibly TRBD1 (5 bases). Trimming cost V 4 bases and J 7 bases, with 10 bases left between them. The CDR3 length is 13 residues. CDR3 amino acids: CASSSDSSEKLFF. In DNA, the CDR3 is TGTGCCAGCAGTTCCGACAGCTCTGAAAAACTGTTTTTT.

This chain uses TRBV10-3 with TRBJ2-7; 7 nucleotides line up with TRBD1. J lost 0 bases, V lost 3 bases, and 5 bases had no gene match. The CDR3 runs 15 residues. Germline loops: CDR1 ENHRY, CDR2 SYGVKD. CDR3 coding DNA: TGTGCCATCAGTGATGGACAGGAACACTCCTACGAGCAGTACTTC. Amino acids: CAISDGQEHSYEQYF.

Here the CDR3 reads CATSGGAFNSYNEQFF. The CDR3 DNA follows: TGTGCCACCAGCGGGGGGGCATTTAATTCTTACAATGAGCAGTTCTTC. The chain is built from TRBV24-1 and TRBJ2-1; 8 bases align to TRBD2. CDR3 size: 16 residues. Trimming cost V 7 bases and J 4 bases; bases outside gene matches: 11. The germline gives CDR1 KGHDR, CDR2 SFDVKD.

V is TRBV6-5 and J is TRBJ2-7, with a tentative D call TRBD2 (7 bases). V was clipped by 8 bases and J by 0 bases, with 14 bases between them. Germline V gene lookup returns CDR1 MNHEY and CDR2 SVGAGI. The CDR3 totals 14 residues. DNA of the CDR3: TGTGCCAGCTGCCGGGGGGCCATCTCCTACGAGCAGTACTTC. Its translation: CASCRGAISYEQYF.

This clone was observed a few times. CDR3 residues: CASSRTAIATNEKLFF. The CDR3 nucleotides read TGTGCCAGCAGCCGAACAGCCATTGCAACTAATGAAAAACTGTTTTTT. J is TRBJ1-4 and V is TRBV7-9; no firm D call. Germline CDR1 SEHNR, CDR2 FQNEAQ (reference sequence). CDR3 length: 16 residues. Trimming took 5 bases from V and 0 from J, leaving 13 bases between them.

The V gene is TRBV5-1, the J gene TRBJ2-5, with 11 bases that match TRBD2. The ends lost 1 base at V and 2 bases at J; junction bases unmatched: 4. This CDR3 contains 16 residues. The V gene's germline CDR1 is SGHRS and CDR2 YFSETQ. The CDR3 DNA is TGCGCCAGCAGCTTGAACGTAGCGGGGGGGCAAGAGACCCAGTACTTC. This translates into CASSLNVAGGQETQYF.

The gene calls are TRBV27 and TRBJ2-5; 8 nucleotides agree with TRBD1. The CDR3 is 13 amino acids. The germline CDR1 and CDR2 sequences are MNHEY and SMNVEV (reference sequence). The V segment lost 6 bases and the J segment 4 bases; nucleotides outside the gene matches: 4. CDR3 sequence (DNA): TGTGCCAGCAGCCGGACAGGGTCAGAGACCCAGTACTTC. Encoded protein: CASSRTGSETQYF.

The rearrangement joins TRBV12-3 or TRBV12-4 to TRBJ1-1, with D perhaps matching TRBD1 (5 bases). CDR3 length equals 13 residues. The V and J ends lost 7 bases and 6 bases respectively, with 15 bases between them. The CDR3 reads CASTPTRVAEAFF. The CDR3, as DNA: TGTGCCAGCACTCCGACCAGGGTCGCTGAAGCTTTCTTT.

Comments on this clone: Relative to the germline gene, one junction end is altered; a read error may explain this. The chain combines TRBV7-7 with TRBJ2-7; weak D call: TRBD2 (5 bases). Germline lookup yields CDR1 SSHAT and CDR2 FNYEAQ (reference sequence). The CDR3 runs 13 residues. The CDR3 is CASSYGETGEQYF. CDR3 in DNA: TGTGCTAGCAGCTACGGGGAGACGGGCGAGCAGTACTTC.

The gene calls are TRBV7-8 and TRBJ1-5; D is unresolved. The CDR3 is made up of 15 amino acids. Germline V gene lookup returns CDR1 SGHVS and CDR2 FQNEAQ. The V end was cut by 1 base, the J end by 1 base, with 8 bases between. The CDR3 region is CASSLVSVSNQPQHF. The CDR3 coding sequence is TGTGCCAGCAGCTTAGTTAGTGTAAGCAATCAGCCCCAGCATTTT.

V gene TRBV28 combines with J gene TRBJ2-7; tentatively, D is TRBD1 (5 bases). Germline V gene data show CDR1 as MDHEN and CDR2 as SYDVKM. V lost 4 bases and J 2 bases, leaving 15 bases between the germline ends. The CDR3 has 15 amino acids. The CDR3 bases are TGTGCCAGCAGTTATAATGACAGTCCCCCCTACGAGCAGTACTTC. This gives the protein CASSYNDSPPYEQYF.

The gene calls are TRBV3-1 (or the pseudogene TRBV3-2) and TRBJ1-1; D remains ambiguous. Germline V CDR1 and CDR2: LGHDT, YNNKEL (reference sequence). The CDR3 runs 12 residues. V lost 7 bases, J lost 1 base, and 7 bases lay in between. DNA for the CDR3: TGTGCCAGCACCCCCCGGAACACTGAAGCTTTCTTT. Amino acid sequence: CASTPRNTEAFF.

This clone was detected only a few times. The chain carries TRBV5-1 and TRBJ2-1; 7 bases map to TRBD1. The CDR3 is 13 residues long. V shed 5 bases and J 13 bases; nucleotides not matched to a gene: 12. Germline values: CDR1 SGHRS, CDR2 YFSETQ. CDR3 amino acids: CASRLQGDGEQFF. The CDR3 DNA follows: TGCGCCAGCAGACTCCAGGGGGACGGGGAACAGTTCTTC. Looking up the rest from reference TRBV5-1 and TRBJ2-1 gives the full variable domain: KAGVTQTPRYLIKTRGQQVTLSCSPISGHRSVSWYQQTPGQGLQFLFEYFSETQRNKGNFPGRFSGRQFSNSRSEMNVSTLELGDSALYLCASRLQGDGEQFFGPGTRLTVL.

Comment on this clone: The junction departs from the called germline gene at one end, perhaps through a read error. V and J are TRBV7-7 and TRBJ2-5; TRBD2 matches at 11 bases. Germline-derived CDR1 and CDR2 are SSHAT and FNYEAQ (reference sequence). This CDR3 is built from 15 residues. CDR3 bases: TGTGCTAGCACGCCGGGACTAGCGGTATACGAGACCCAGTACTTC. It codes for CASTPGLAVYETQYF.

The chain links TRBV29-1 to TRBJ1-2; 8 bases match TRBD1. The junction had 11 bases not matched to a gene; V was cut back by 6 bases and J by 8 bases. The germline CDR1 and CDR2 sequences are SQVTM and ANQGSEA. The CDR3 contains 13 residues. The CDR3 loop is CSVHPRTGKGYTF. The DNA of the CDR3 is TGCAGCGTCCACCCTAGGACAGGGAAGGGCTACACCTTC.

J is TRBJ1-1 and V is TRBV2; D remains unclear. The ends were cut back, 8 bases at V and 10 bases at J, with 14 bases in the middle. CDR1 SNHLY and CDR2 FYNNEI come from the germline V gene. The CDR3 spans 11 residues. The CDR3 is CASGRENIAFF. The CDR3 nucleotides read TGTGCCAGCGGTCGCGAGAATATAGCTTTCTTT. The whole variable domain, remainder taken from reference TRBV2 and TRBJ1-1, is EPEVTQTPSHQVTQMGQEVILRCVPISNHLYFYWYRQILGQKVEFLVSFYNNEISEKSEIFDDQFSVERPDGSNFTLKIRSTKLEDSAMYFCASGRENIAFFGQGTRLTVV.

This sequence joins TRBV28 and TRBJ1-2; TRBD1 might be the D (6 bases). V was shortened by 6 bases and J by 2 bases, with 16 bases between the two germline ends. The CDR3 length is 15 residues. Germline CDR1 MDHEN, CDR2 SYDVKM. This CDR3 reads CASRSSKGGNYGYTF. CDR3 coding DNA: TGTGCCAGCAGGTCTTCGAAAGGGGGAAACTATGGCTACACCTTC.

The CDR3: CARSCLAGGQLPYNEQFF. The CDR3 nucleotides are TGTGCCAGAAGCTGCCTAGCGGGGGGCCAATTACCCTACAATGAGCAGTTCTTC. The V and J genes are TRBV5-3 and TRBJ2-1, with TRBD2 matching over 11 bases. TRBV5-3 is placed among ORFs of uncertain function. With V trimmed by 3 bases and J by 2 bases, 10 bases remained unmatched. This CDR3 region has 18 residues.